The next 5 T cell receptor beta chains were all read from a single sample in a study of T cell responses to AZD1222 COVID-19 vaccine. Profiled with immunoSEQ multiplex PCR; TCRdb holds only in-frame clones, not every one. The data hold approximately 100,000 clones, with roughly 92% observed a single time. The sample in question was peripheral blood, obtained on day 0 of AZD1222 vaccination. The receptor source for this set is an adult in good health.

The chain couples TRBV7-9 to TRBJ1-6; 7 bases are a match to TRBD1. The ends lost 3 bases at V and 9 bases at J; junction bases unmatched: 8. The CDR3 consists of 15 residues. Germline assignment: CDR1 SEHNR and CDR2 FQNEAQ (reference sequence). The CDR3 is CASSFLDRDGSPLHF. For the CDR3, the DNA is TGTGCCAGCAGCTTCCTCGACAGGGACGGTTCACCCCTCCACTTT.

The rearrangement links TRBV7-2 to TRBJ1-5; no clear D. The CDR3 is 14 amino acids. Looked up from germline, CDR1 is SGHTA and CDR2 is FQGNSA. V was clipped by 5 bases and J by 6 bases, with 14 bases between them. CDR3 in DNA: TGTGCCAGCAGCAGCGAGGGTTTTACTCAGCCCCAGCATTTT. This sequence encodes CASSSEGFTQPQHF. The full variable domain, in which reference TRBV7-2 and TRBJ1-5 provide the parts outside the CDR3, is GAGVSQSPSNKVTEKGKDVELRCDPISGHTALYWYRQSLGQGLEFLIYFQGNSAPDKSGLPSDRFSAERTGGSVSTLTIQRTQQEDSAVYLCASSSEGFTQPQHFGDGTRLSIL.

This clone was counted only a few times. V gene TRBV5-1 combines with J gene TRBJ1-2; 9 bases are a match to TRBD1. The CDR3 runs 14 residues. V dropped 5 bases and J dropped 4; count of bases not matched to a gene: 6. CDR1 is SGHRS, CDR2 YFSETQ, per germline. The CDR3 bases are TGCGCCAGCAGGGGGGACAGGGATGGCTATGGCTACACCTTC. Protein product: CASRGDRDGYGYTF.

The rearrangement joins TRBV28 to TRBJ2-7; 9 bases are a match to TRBD1. Trimming took 7 bases from V and 2 from J; bases not matched to a gene: 12. This CDR3 is 16 amino acids long. Germline CDR1 and CDR2: MDHEN and SYDVKM. In DNA, the CDR3 is TGTGCCAGCACCCTCGACGTCGGACAGGGGACCTACGAGCAGTACTTC. This sequence encodes CASTLDVGQGTYEQYF.

The gene calls are TRBV7-9 and TRBJ1-5, with a tentative D call TRBD1 (6 bases). Germline loops: CDR1 SEHNR, CDR2 FQNEAQ (reference sequence). There are 14 residues in the CDR3. V lost 5 bases and J lost 1, with 9 bases in between. Here the CDR3 DNA reads TGTGCCAGCAGCCGGACAGAAAGCAATCAGCCCCAGCATTTT. This codes for CASSRTESNQPQHF.